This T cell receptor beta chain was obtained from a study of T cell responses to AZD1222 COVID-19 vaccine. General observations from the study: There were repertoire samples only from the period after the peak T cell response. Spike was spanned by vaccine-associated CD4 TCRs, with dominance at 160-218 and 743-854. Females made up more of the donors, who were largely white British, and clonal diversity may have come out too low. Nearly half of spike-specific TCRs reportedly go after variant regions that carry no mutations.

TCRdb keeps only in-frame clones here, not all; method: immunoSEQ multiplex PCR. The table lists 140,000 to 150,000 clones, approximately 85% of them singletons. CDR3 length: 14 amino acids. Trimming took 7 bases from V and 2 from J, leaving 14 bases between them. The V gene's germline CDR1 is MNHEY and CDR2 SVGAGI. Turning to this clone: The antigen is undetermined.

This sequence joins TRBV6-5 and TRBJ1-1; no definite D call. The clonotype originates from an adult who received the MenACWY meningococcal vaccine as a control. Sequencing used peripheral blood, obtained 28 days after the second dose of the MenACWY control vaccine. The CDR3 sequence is CASTKMAGNTEAFF. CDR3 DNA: TGTGCCAGCACCAAGATGGCAGGTAACACTGAAGCTTTCTTT.